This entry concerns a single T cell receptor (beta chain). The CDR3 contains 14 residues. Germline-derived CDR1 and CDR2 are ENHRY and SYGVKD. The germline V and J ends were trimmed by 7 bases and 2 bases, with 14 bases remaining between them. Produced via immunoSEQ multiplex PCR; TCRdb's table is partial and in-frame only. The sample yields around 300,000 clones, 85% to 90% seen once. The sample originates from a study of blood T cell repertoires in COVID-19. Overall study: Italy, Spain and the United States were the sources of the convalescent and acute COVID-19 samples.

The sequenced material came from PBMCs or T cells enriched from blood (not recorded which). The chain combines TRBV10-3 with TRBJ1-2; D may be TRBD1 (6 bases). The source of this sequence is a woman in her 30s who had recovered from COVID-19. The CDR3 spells CAITSPTGNYGYTF. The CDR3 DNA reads TGTGCCATCACCTCACCGACAGGCAACTATGGCTACACCTTC.